This TCR beta chain comes out of a study of blood T cell repertoires in COVID-19 (dated by TCRdb to about 2020). With regard to the full study: Samples covering the acute and convalescent phases of COVID-19 were provided by collaborators in the United States, Italy and Spain. The prospective study material was composed of cDNA or gDNA derived from T cells, B-cell-depleted T cells, or PBMCs. Subjects who had been exposed to COVID-19, were actively infected with it, or had recovered from it provided the deeply sampled blood TCRbeta repertoires that made up the dataset. A freely available public database, intended as a resource for researchers studying the immune response to SARS-CoV-2, is where the repertoires were released. The samples were drawn from the first 160 participants of the ongoing ImmuneRACE study and from 950 to 1,500 subjects provided by 6 global collaborators. A de-identified subject ID, COVID-19 status, age in years and sex were almost always included in the sample metadata. Where HLA class I and class II types were available, the types were taken from metadata supplied by the sample provider, not from assay-based typing. Summary of the overall study and its limitations: Clinical and demographic metadata were provided uncurated, with the amount varying by source and participant.

The immunoSEQ Assay, a bias-controlled multiplex PCR, was used to amplify TCRbeta CDR3 regions from genomic DNA. As for the original processing: Within the assay, amplification of reference gene primers was used to estimate how many nucleated cells each sample contained. Sequence reads were collapsed and filtered to measure the absolute abundance of every unique TCRbeta CDR3 rearrangement. Productive Simpson clonality was computed per sample as the square root of Simpson's diversity index over productive rearrangements. In TCRdb, the immuneACCESS table is reduced to in-frame sequences with V and J assigned. These tables do not hold every clone; where another copy was compared, an unresolved V gene accounts for under half, and the others remain unexplained. That table is the source of V, J and clone size, and D and trimming were worked out from the DNA. Here the sample has about 78,000 clones; around 90% occur a single time. The ten largest clones add up to 4% to 6% of the sample.

Trimming accounts for 3 bases at V and 0 bases at J, while the number of junction bases matched to no gene is 8. The germline V gene supplies CDR1 MDHEN and CDR2 SYDVKM. Its CDR3 holds 16 amino acids, cysteine through phenylalanine. Only the CDR3 part of the read is kept: 48 bases, read in frame from the first base. On this clone itself: It lacks a known antigen. Base qualities are not provided; no much larger clone lies one nucleotide away.

Whole blood was collected in K2EDTA tubes by collaborating institutions according to the institutions' own protocols. Collaborator samples were shipped for TCRbeta analysis as frozen whole blood, isolated PBMCs, or DNA extracted from either sample type. Sequencing used peripheral blood. This sequence was found in a woman older than 75 with active or convalescent COVID-19. The sequence joins TRBV28 to TRBJ2-7, and TRBD2 aligns with 7 junction nucleotides. The DNA is TGTGCCAGCAGTTTGATGGGAGGGAGAAGCTCCTACGAGCAGTACTTC. Translated, this gives CASSLMGGRSSYEQYF.